This T cell receptor (beta chain) was profiled in a study of T cell clonality in common variable immunodeficiency. This clone was recorded at least ten times. The antigen is unknown. The read ends 3 residues before the CDR3 terminus; that terminus is restored from the germline J gene. General observations from the study: CVID subjects showed higher TCRbeta clonality than healthy controls.

After removal of 2 bases from V and 2 bases from J, the junction contained 5 bases not matched to a gene. This CDR3 contains 15 residues. Germline V gene data show CDR1 as MNHNS and CDR2 as SASEGT. Repertoires were generated with immunoSEQ multiplex PCR, while TCRdb's copy carries only in-frame clones and drops some. In total the sample includes 45,000 to 55,000 clones, none of them seen once. Sample: peripheral blood mononuclear cells. The chain links TRBV6-1 to TRBJ2-7, with 8 positions matching TRBD2. This TCR derives from a person aged 18-70 years in good health. CDR3 loop: CASSERPSGPYEQYF. Partial CDR3 DNA: TGTGCCAGCAGTGAACGGCCTAGCGGGCCCTACGAG.